This T cell receptor beta chain was captured in a study of cytomegalovirus exposure and HLA in healthy donors. Notes on the study in general: TCR beta sequences reportedly predicted most subjects' HLA-A and HLA-B alleles accurately.

In regard to this clone: Its target is unknown.

The PCR ran on 60 Vbeta and 13 Jbeta primers. The data were produced by immunoSEQ multiplex PCR, yet TCRdb's version contains in-frame clones alone and is incomplete. The sample includes 100,000 to 150,000 clones, roughly 79% of them seen just once. The receptor comes from a woman aged 45 to 65 in good health and CMV-seronegative. Sequencing input: PBMCs.

CDR3 in DNA: TGTGCCAGCACCCTACGGGGGACAGGGGGCTGTGAGCAGTTCTTC. This encodes CASTLRGTGGCEQFF. This sequence joins TRBV28 and TRBJ2-1, with TRBD1 identical over 12 bases. The length of the CDR3 is 15 residues. The germline CDR1 and CDR2 sequences are MDHEN and SYDVKM. Trimming at V came to 7 bases and at J to 9 bases, leaving 10 bases not matched to a gene.